The sample holds many counts of the clone carrying this T cell receptor beta chain. Its antigen is as yet unknown. These data originate in a study of breast tumors, draining lymph nodes, adjacent tissues. General observations from the study: The lymph node origin of tumor T cells was framed as consistent with a hypothesis, not demonstrated.

TCRdb re-called the multiplex PCR reads through MiXCR, storing one row per CDR3 protein. The sample has around 170,000 distinct CDR3 sequences; 30% to 35% are singletons. Axillary draining lymph nodes of breast cancer patients supplied the node samples. The CDR3 runs 16 residues. CDR1 is SGHRS, CDR2 YFSETQ, per germline. The V gene end was trimmed by 1 base and the J gene end by 5 bases; junction bases not matched to a gene: 7. The genes are TRBV5-1 and TRBJ2-7; TRBD1 agrees at 12 bases. The sequencing input was axillary lymph node tissue. The clonotype originates from a female donor with breast cancer. Some clones in this sample may be carry-over from other donors' samples. CDR3 residues: CASSLTPGQGADEQYF. Here the CDR3 DNA reads TGCGCCAGCAGCTTGACTCCGGGACAGGGGGCTGACGAGCAGTACTTC.